These 10 T cell receptor beta chains were all obtained from the same sample, sequenced in a study of post-analysis software for immune sequencing data. Unique-molecular-identifier-tagged TCR beta cDNA libraries were used. MiXCR, applied by TCRdb to the PCR reads, yields one record per CDR3 protein. The profile shows 150,000 or so distinct CDR3 sequences, roughly 35% of them singletons. Sequencing was performed on blood, taken after autologous hematopoietic stem cell transplantation. The receptors here all came from a girl aged 5-17 years with multiple sclerosis.

This clonotype was found a few times. V usage is TRBV5-1 and J usage is TRBJ1-2, with 7 bases fitting TRBD1. Trimming at V came to 4 bases and at J to 3 bases, leaving 9 bases not matched to a gene. The CDR3 has 15 residues. CDR1 and CDR2 (germline): SGHRS, YFSETQ. Written as DNA, the CDR3 is TGCGCCAGCAGCAGTGTACAGGGGACCTACTATGGCTACACCTTC. Protein: CASSSVQGTYYGYTF. The variable domain in full, with the rest retrieved from reference TRBV5-1 and TRBJ1-2, is KAGVTQTPRYLIKTRGQQVTLSCSPISGHRSVSWYQQTPGQGLQFLFEYFSETQRNKGNFPGRFSGRQFSNSRSEMNVSTLELGDSALYLCASSSVQGTYYGYTFGSGTRLTVV.

This clonotype is categorized as medium-sized. The chain joins TRBV10-3 to TRBJ2-1; 7 bases match TRBD1. Germline CDR1 reads ENHRY; CDR2 reads SYGVKD. This CDR3 spans 13 amino acids. Trimming cost V 6 bases and J 4 bases; bases outside gene matches: 3. CDR3 region: CAIRGTEYNEQFF. The CDR3 nucleotides read TGTGCCATCAGGGGGACAGAATACAATGAGCAGTTCTTC.

The rearrangement links TRBV24-1 to TRBJ2-1; D is unclear. V lost 4 bases to trimming and J lost 7 bases, with 4 bases between them. The germline CDR1 and CDR2 sequences are KGHDR and SFDVKD. The CDR3 covers 11 residues. Here the CDR3 DNA reads TGTGCCACCAGTGACCGGAATGAGCAGTTCTTC. Translation gives CATSDRNEQFF.

The genes are TRBV7-8 and TRBJ2-1; D may be TRBD2 (5 bases). V shed 4 bases and J shed 10 bases, with 14 bases lying between them. Germline V lookup: CDR1 SGHVS, CDR2 FQNEAQ. This CDR3 has 13 amino acids. Here the CDR3 DNA reads TGTGCCAGCAGCTCTGGACTGCACAGAGAGCAGTTCTTC. This gives the protein CASSSGLHREQFF.

The chain recombines TRBV27 with TRBJ1-2; D call uncertain. The CDR3 runs to 13 residues. Trimming took off 7 bases at V and 6 bases at J, with 15 bases between the two ends. CDR1 and CDR2 (germline): MNHEY, SMNVEV (reference sequence). CDR3 nucleotides: TGTGCCAGCACTCCCGGGTTCGGCCATGGCTACACCTTC. Residues: CASTPGFGHGYTF.

On this clonotype itself: Given the absence of the conserved phenylalanine or tryptophan at the CDR3 end, a read error is likely. The V gene is TRBV29-1, the J gene TRBJ1-2; 7 bases align to TRBD1. This CDR3 is 14 amino acids long. The V gene's germline CDR1 is SQVTM and CDR2 ANQGSEA. V shed 3 bases, J shed 6 bases, and the junction held 10 bases outside the gene matches. CDR3 in amino acids: CSVDRGTGEHGYTC. In DNA form, the CDR3 reads TGCAGCGTTGACCGGGGCACAGGGGAGCATGGCTACACCTGC.

This clonotype showed up many times. This sequence joins TRBV11-2 and TRBJ2-3; D is unresolved. This CDR3 comprises 15 residues. Germline values: CDR1 SGHAT, CDR2 FQNNGV. The V end lost 3 bases, the J end lost 2 bases, and 12 bases lay between the germline ends. The CDR3, as DNA: TGTGCCAGCAGCTTCATGCGTAGCTTCACAGATACGCAGTATTTT. Its translation is CASSFMRSFTDTQYF. Supplemented by reference TRBV11-2 and TRBJ2-3, the full variable domain reads EAGVAQSPRYKIIEKRQSVAFWCNPISGHATLYWYQQILGQGPKLLIQFQNNGVVDDSQLPKDRFSAERLKGVDSTLKIQPAKLEDSAVYLCASSFMRSFTDTQYFGPGTRLTVL.

J is TRBJ2-1 and V is TRBV11-2; 7 bases align to TRBD2. With V trimmed by 2 bases and J by 10 bases, 11 bases remained unmatched. The CDR3 contains 15 residues. Germline lookup yields CDR1 SGHAT and CDR2 FQNNGV. The chain's CDR3 is CASSLTFFGAGEQFF. CDR3 DNA sequence: TGTGCCAGCAGCTTAACATTTTTCGGAGCGGGAGAGCAGTTCTTC.

The chain uses TRBV29-1 and TRBJ2-5; TRBD2 matches 8 bases. The CDR3 sequence is 14 residues long. The ends lost 6 bases at V and 5 bases at J; junction bases unmatched: 11. Germline V gene data show CDR1 as SQVTM and CDR2 as ANQGSEA. The CDR3 loop is CSVSIGGLGETQYF. DNA for the CDR3: TGCAGCGTGTCCATCGGGGGACTAGGGGAGACCCAGTACTTC. Full variable domain (rest looked up from reference TRBV29-1 and TRBJ2-5): SAVISQKPSRDICQRGTSLTIQCQVDSQVTMMFWYRQQPGQSLTLIATANQGSEATYESGFVIDKFPISRPNLTFSTLTVSNMSPEDSSIYLCSVSIGGLGETQYFGPGTRLLVL.

This clonotype was observed a few times. CDR3 amino acids: CASSPHGLVLYEQYF. The CDR3, as DNA: TGTGCCAGCAGTCCCCATGGACTAGTTCTTTACGAGCAGTACTTC. The chain uses TRBV12-3 or TRBV12-4 and TRBJ2-7, with 7 bases identical to TRBD2. V lost 5 bases and J lost 4; bases outside the gene matches: 11. The CDR3 contains 15 residues.